A single sample is the source of the 30 T cell receptor beta chains below, sequenced in a study of blood T cell repertoires in COVID-19. This table comes from immunoSEQ multiplex PCR, and its TCRdb copy is limited to in-frame clones, with some not included. In the table there are about 210,000 clones, around 80% of which are singletons. Sequenced: peripheral blood. These receptors originate from a woman aged 40 to 50 with acute or convalescent COVID-19.

J is TRBJ1-5 and V is TRBV6-2 or TRBV6-3; D gene uncertain. CDR3 length: 13 amino acids. With 6 bases removed from V and 4 bases from J, the gap between germline ends came to 10 bases. The germline gives CDR1 MNHEY, CDR2 SVGEGT. The CDR3: CASSPQPNQPQHF. The CDR3 DNA is TGTGCCAGCAGCCCACAGCCTAATCAGCCCCAGCATTTT.

V and J are TRBV18 and TRBJ2-3, with TRBD1 identical over 9 bases. The J segment lost 10 bases and the V segment lost 3 bases, leaving 5 bases of the junction unmatched. The CDR3 covers 13 residues. The germline gives CDR1 KGHSH, CDR2 LQKENI. This chain's CDR3 is CASSPLGQGSQYF. The DNA of the CDR3 is TGTGCCAGCTCACCCTTGGGACAGGGTTCGCAGTATTTT.

The genes are TRBV20-1 and TRBJ2-2; D is perhaps TRBD1 (5 bases). The CDR3 has 13 residues. V lost 3 bases to trimming and J lost 7 bases, with 12 bases between them. Looked up from germline, CDR1 is DFQATT and CDR2 is SNEGSKA (reference sequence). The CDR3 loop is CSASSREVGELFF. In nucleotides, the CDR3 is TGCAGTGCTAGTAGCAGGGAAGTCGGGGAGCTGTTTTTT.

The chain recombines TRBV11-2 with TRBJ1-1, with D perhaps TRBD1 (6 bases). The germline V gene has CDR1 SGHAT and CDR2 FQNNGV. V was shortened by 3 bases and J by 0 bases, with 8 bases between the two germline ends. This CDR3 has 14 amino acids. CDR3 DNA sequence: TGTGCCAGCAGCTTCGCAGGGGTGAACACTGAAGCTTTCTTT. As protein: CASSFAGVNTEAFF.

The rearrangement links TRBV4-1 to TRBJ2-5, with TRBD2 matching 10 bases. The V and J ends lost 2 bases and 5 bases, in that order; junction bases with no gene match: 8. The CDR3 is made up of 16 amino acids. CDR1 and CDR2 from the germline V gene are MGHRA and YSYEKL. The CDR3 protein is CASSQKRGGRGETQYF. CDR3 in DNA: TGCGCCAGCAGCCAAAAGCGGGGGGGCCGAGGTGAGACCCAGTACTTC.

This rearrangement joins TRBV18 to TRBJ1-1, with 9 bases identical to TRBD1. In germline, CDR1 is KGHSH, CDR2 LQKENI. Germline trimming cut 10 bases from V and 5 bases from J; bases unmatched to any gene: 8. The CDR3 covers 13 residues. DNA for the CDR3: TGTGCCACAAACAGGGGGCCGGATACTGAAGCTTTCTTT. Translation gives CATNRGPDTEAFF.

CDR3 in amino acids: CASSPGAGNLGNEQFF. DNA for the CDR3: TGTGCCAGCTCACCGGGAGCCGGAAATCTGGGCAATGAGCAGTTCTTC. The genes are TRBV18 and TRBJ2-1; possible D gene TRBD2, 5 bases. Germline V lookup: CDR1 KGHSH, CDR2 LQKENI. Trimming shortened V by 3 bases and J by 6 bases, and 18 bases separated the two germline ends. This CDR3 has 16 residues.

This rearrangement joins TRBV9 to TRBJ1-1, with D possibly being TRBD1 (5 bases). CDR1 and CDR2 from the germline V gene are SGDLS and YYNGEE. The CDR3 contains 16 residues. Trimming removed 0 bases from V and 1 base from J, with 13 bases in between. CDR3 bases: TGTGCCAGCAGCGTAGGATCAGGGCAGGGGAACACTGAAGCTTTCTTT. Translation: CASSVGSGQGNTEAFF.

The chain carries TRBV3-1 (or the pseudogene TRBV3-2) and TRBJ1-1, with D tentatively TRBD1 (5 bases). From germline, CDR1 is LGHDT and CDR2 YNNKEL (reference sequence). The CDR3 totals 14 residues. V gave up 3 bases and J gave up 11 bases, with 19 bases separating them. DNA for the CDR3: TGTGCCAGCAGCCAGGGAAGAGGCCGGGGGTGGGCTTTCTTT. Translation: CASSQGRGRGWAFF.

CDR3 region: CASGLATGTSYEQFF. In DNA, the CDR3 is TGTGCTAGTGGTTTGGCCACCGGGACTAGCTATGAGCAGTTCTTC. The chain uses TRBV12-5 and TRBJ2-1, with 9 bases lining up with TRBD2. The J segment lost 8 bases and the V segment lost 1 base, leaving 6 bases of the junction unmatched. The CDR3 runs to 15 residues. CDR1 LGHNT and CDR2 FRNRAP come from the germline V gene.

This sequence joins TRBV27 and TRBJ1-5; 8 bases agree with TRBD1. Germline V gives CDR1 MNHEY, CDR2 SMNVEV (reference sequence). The CDR3 consists of 15 residues. Germline trimming cut 4 bases from V and 6 bases from J; bases unmatched to any gene: 8. As DNA, the CDR3 is TGTGCCAGCAGTTCCAGGGGGCAGGGGAGTCAGCCCCAGCATTTT. Translated, it gives CASSSRGQGSQPQHF.

The chain employs TRBV6-5 and TRBJ1-6, with 9 bases matching TRBD1. This CDR3 comprises 14 residues. V was clipped by 6 bases and J by 11 bases; unmatched bases: 8. CDR1 is MNHEY, CDR2 SVGAGI, per germline. For the CDR3, the DNA is TGTGCCAGCAGCCACCGGGACAGGGTTACACCCCTCCACTTT. Its translation is CASSHRDRVTPLHF.

For this clone: Distinct nucleotide sequences in the sample also encode this CDR3. The chain combines TRBV30 with TRBJ1-3; D not certain. V gave up 2 bases and J gave up 9 bases, with 14 bases separating them. Germline assignment: CDR1 GTSNPN and CDR2 SVGIG (reference sequence). CDR3 size: 13 residues. CDR3 in amino acids: CAWSSQPSGTIYF. The CDR3 nucleotides read TGTGCCTGGAGTAGCCAGCCTTCGGGCACCATATATTTT.

The chain is built from TRBV11-3 and TRBJ1-5; no firm D call. Germline values: CDR1 SGHNT, CDR2 YENEEA. The CDR3 spans 14 residues. V lost 1 base and J lost 7, with 11 bases in between. This CDR3 reads CASSLGQVEQPQHF. The DNA for the CDR3 is TGTGCCAGCAGCTTAGGTCAGGTTGAACAGCCCCAGCATTTT.

The genes are TRBV7-2 and TRBJ1-2; perhaps TRBD1 as D (6 bases). Germline CDR1 reads SGHTA; CDR2 reads FQGNSA. The germline V and J ends were trimmed by 5 bases and 5 bases, with 18 bases remaining between them. The CDR3 totals 15 residues. The CDR3 DNA is TGTGCCAGCAGCCCGAATTCTCAGGGGAGTTATGGCTACACCTTC. Residues: CASSPNSQGSYGYTF.

V and J are TRBV11-2 and TRBJ1-3; 12 nucleotides line up with TRBD1. CDR1 is SGHAT, CDR2 FQNNGV, per germline. This CDR3 region has 17 residues. V lost 3 bases and J lost 0; bases outside the gene matches: 3. CDR3 sequence reads: CASSLGQGAFSGNTIYF. The CDR3 DNA reads as TGTGCCAGCAGCTTGGGACAGGGGGCTTTCTCTGGAAACACCATATATTTT. The whole variable domain, remainder taken from reference TRBV11-2 and TRBJ1-3, is EAGVAQSPRYKIIEKRQSVAFWCNPISGHATLYWYQQILGQGPKLLIQFQNNGVVDDSQLPKDRFSAERLKGVDSTLKIQPAKLEDSAVYLCASSLGQGAFSGNTIYFGEGSWLTVV.

The chain combines TRBV5-4 with TRBJ1-6; weak D call: TRBD1 (6 bases). V lost 5 bases, J lost 5 bases, and 14 bases lay in between. The CDR3 has 15 residues. Germline V gives CDR1 SGHNT, CDR2 YYREEE (reference sequence). CDR3 in amino acids: CASRVMGADNSPLHF. The CDR3 DNA reads as TGTGCCAGCAGGGTTATGGGGGCCGATAATTCACCCCTCCACTTT.

The genes are TRBV24-1 and TRBJ2-2, with TRBD1 matching 11 bases. Losses at the gene ends were 3 bases for V and 7 bases for J; bases not matched to a gene: 12. The germline V gene encodes CDR1 KGHDR and CDR2 SFDVKD. CDR3 length equals 18 residues. The DNA for the CDR3 is TGTGCCACCAGTGATCCCGGGACAGGGGGGAGTTTAGGCGGGGAGCTGTTTTTT. Its translation: CATSDPGTGGSLGGELFF.

The gene calls are TRBV12-3 or TRBV12-4 and TRBJ1-6; D is undetermined. The V and J ends lost 3 bases and 9 bases respectively, with 6 bases between them. The CDR3 has 12 amino acids. The CDR3 DNA reads as TGTGCCAGCAGTTTGGCGGGTTCACCCCTCCACTTT. Translation: CASSLAGSPLHF.

The rearrangement joins TRBV6-4 to TRBJ1-3, with D uncertain. This CDR3 spans 13 amino acids. Germline V gene lookup returns CDR1 MRHNA and CDR2 SNTAGT. Deletions cut 4 bases from V and 4 bases from J, with 8 bases between. Written as DNA, the CDR3 is TGTGCCAGCAGTGCAGTCCTCGGAAACACCATATATTTT. This sequence encodes CASSAVLGNTIYF.

This sequence joins TRBV27 and TRBJ2-1, with D possibly being TRBD1 (5 bases). Germline V gene data show CDR1 as MNHEY and CDR2 as SMNVEV (reference sequence). V lost 5 bases and J 0 bases, leaving 14 bases between the germline ends. This CDR3 has 16 residues. The CDR3 here is CASSPFEGDSYNEQFF. CDR3 sequence (DNA): TGTGCCAGCAGTCCCTTCGAAGGGGACTCCTACAATGAGCAGTTCTTC.

This clone was seen once. The chain recombines TRBV11-3 with TRBJ2-1; 13 nucleotides line up with TRBD2. The V segment lost 6 bases and the J segment 7 bases; nucleotides outside the gene matches: 9. This CDR3 has 16 residues. Germline V gives CDR1 SGHNT, CDR2 YENEEA. DNA of the CDR3: TGTGCCAGCAGTGGACTAGCGGGAGAATTGGTAAATGAGCAGTTCTTC. This translates into CASSGLAGELVNEQFF.

On this clone itself: The same CDR3 is also encoded by other DNA sequences in this sample. CDR3 protein: CASSPRTGNYEQYF. The CDR3 DNA is TGTGCCAGCAGCCCCCGGACAGGTAATTACGAGCAGTACTTC. The rearrangement links TRBV9 to TRBJ2-7, with 7 bases aligning to TRBD1. Per the germline V gene, CDR1 is SGDLS and CDR2 is YYNGEE. The CDR3 totals 14 residues. The ends lost 4 bases at V and 4 bases at J; junction bases unmatched: 8.

V usage is TRBV29-1 and J usage is TRBJ2-7, with TRBD1 as a possible D gene (5 bases). Germline V gene data show CDR1 as SQVTM and CDR2 as ANQGSEA. Deletions cut 2 bases from V and 2 bases from J, with 10 bases between. The CDR3 sequence is 13 residues long. The CDR3 DNA sequence: TGCAGCGTTGAATTTGGGGCGCCCTACGAGCAGTACTTC. Its protein product is CSVEFGAPYEQYF.

A single count supports this clone. This sequence joins TRBV11-3 and TRBJ1-5; 10 bases agree with TRBD1. The germline V gene encodes CDR1 SGHNT and CDR2 YENEEA. The CDR3 covers 16 residues. The J segment lost 4 bases and the V segment lost 1 base, leaving 4 bases of the junction unmatched. CDR3 sequence: CASSLGPGQGNQPQHF. The CDR3 DNA follows: TGTGCCAGCAGCTTAGGGCCGGGACAGGGGAATCAGCCCCAGCATTTT.

V gene TRBV4-1 combines with J gene TRBJ1-6; 9 bases map to TRBD1. The CDR3 loop spans 18 amino acids. Germline CDR1 MGHRA, CDR2 YSYEKL. V shed 0 bases and J 0 bases; nucleotides not matched to a gene: 3. The CDR3 nucleotides read TGCGCCAGCAGCCAAGAAGGACAGGGGAGCTCCTATAATTCACCCCTCCACTTT. Its protein product is CASSQEGQGSSYNSPLHF.

This clone was observed a handful of times. The chain uses TRBV12-5 and TRBJ1-4; 7 bases match TRBD1. The CDR3 spans 14 residues. J lost 8 bases, V lost 5 bases, and 8 bases had no gene match. The germline V gene has CDR1 LGHNT and CDR2 FRNRAP. The chain's CDR3 is CASGLGTDTEKLFF. The DNA for the CDR3 is TGTGCTAGTGGTCTCGGGACAGACACGGAAAAACTGTTTTTT.

This chain links TRBV3-1 (or the pseudogene TRBV3-2) with TRBJ1-5; D not resolved. The germline V gene has CDR1 LGHDT and CDR2 YNNKEL (reference sequence). The CDR3 has 17 residues. V lost 0 bases and J 2 bases, leaving 14 bases between the germline ends. CDR3 amino acids: CASSQERVGVGNQPQHF. The CDR3 coding sequence is TGTGCCAGCAGCCAAGAGAGGGTCGGGGTCGGCAATCAGCCCCAGCATTTT.

The chain is built from TRBV9 and TRBJ1-1; no reliable D call. Trimming shortened V by 3 bases and J by 0 bases, and 18 bases separated the two germline ends. CDR1 is SGDLS, CDR2 YYNGEE, per germline. The CDR3 loop spans 17 amino acids. CDR3 sequence (DNA): TGTGCCAGCAGCGGAGTACGGGTTCCTGTACTGAACACTGAAGCTTTCTTT. Residues: CASSGVRVPVLNTEAFF.

CDR3 sequence (DNA): TGTGCCAGTAGTAAACTGTTGACAGCTACTAATGAAAAACTGTTTTTT. It codes for CASSKLLTATNEKLFF. This rearrangement joins TRBV19 to TRBJ1-4, with D possibly being TRBD1 (5 bases). Germline CDR1 is LNHDA and CDR2 is SQIVND (reference sequence). Trimming removed 4 bases from V and 2 bases from J, with 14 bases in between. The CDR3 is 16 residues long.